Presented here are 4 T cell receptor beta chains from one specimen sequenced in a study of T cell repertoires in cytomegalovirus infection. TCRdb itself ran the reads through MiXCR, one entry per CDR3 protein. The sample holds about 250,000 distinct CDR3 sequences, around 6.2% seen once. Sequencing used PBMCs. These receptors were obtained from a human donor in good health (CMV status not recorded). Some clones in this sample may be carry-over from other donors' samples.

In this sample, this clonotype turned up many times. The gene calls are TRBV19 and TRBJ1-1, with 10 bases aligning to TRBD1. This CDR3 comprises 16 residues. CDR1 and CDR2 (germline): LNHDA, SQIVND (reference sequence). J was trimmed by 8 bases and V by 6 bases; bases with no gene match: 15. The CDR3 DNA is TGTGCCAGTAGGGGAGGACAGGGGGGTAAGAAAGGAGAAGCTTTCTTT. This sequence encodes CASRGGQGGKKGEAFF.

Concerning this clonotype itself: This may come from a read error, since a much larger clone is one base off. V and J are TRBV19 and TRBJ1-1; D remains ambiguous. CDR1 LNHDA and CDR2 SQIVND come from the germline V gene (reference sequence). There are 16 residues in the CDR3. CDR3 residues: CASSIFYRPMNTVAFF. The CDR3 region has the DNA TGTGCCAGTAGTATATTTTATCGGCCAATGAACACTGTAGCTTTCTTT.

The sample holds many counts of this clonotype. The chain employs TRBV6-2 or TRBV6-3 and TRBJ2-7; D gene uncertain. The CDR3 is 11 amino acids. The germline CDR1 and CDR2 sequences are MNHEY and SVGEGT. Trimming pared 5 bases from V and 10 bases from J, leaving 12 bases between. The CDR3 bases are TGTGCCAGCAGTCCTCAATATGGTCAGTACTTC. Protein sequence: CASSPQYGQYF.

This clonotype was counted many times. The rearrangement joins TRBV4-3 to TRBJ2-6; D uncertain. V was clipped by 4 bases and J by 0 bases, with 10 bases between them. The CDR3 covers 16 residues. Germline V gene lookup returns CDR1 LGHNA and CDR2 YSLEER. CDR3 coding DNA: TGCGCCAGCAGCCCCTTAGTTTTCTCTGGGGCCAACGTCCTGACTTTC. This encodes CASSPLVFSGANVLTF.